The 27 T cell receptor beta chains presented below share a single source sample, sequenced in a study of response to subunit inactivated influenza vaccine. TCRdb processed the RT-PCR reads anew with MiXCR; each CDR3 protein has one entry. The sample shows about 650,000 distinct CDR3 sequences, around 14% of them seen only once. Source: PBMCs from blood, taken roughly 13 days after vaccination. The receptors were gathered from a man between 45 and 60 years old who received an inactivated influenza vaccine.

This clonotype has just a few counts. The chain uses TRBV29-1 and TRBJ2-7; D perhaps matches TRBD1 (6 bases). The CDR3 length is 14 residues. Trimming cost V 0 bases and J 5 bases, with 14 bases left between them. Germline V gene sequence: CDR1 SQVTM, CDR2 ANQGSEA. The CDR3 DNA sequence: TGCAGCGTTGAAGAGTACCAGGGGAGCGACGAGCAGTACTTC. Translated: CSVEEYQGSDEQYF.

This clonotype was seen a few times. The chain uses TRBV25-1 and TRBJ2-1; 12 nucleotides match TRBD2. The CDR3 length is 19 residues. Germline V CDR1 and CDR2: MGHDK, SYGVNS. The V and J ends lost 1 base and 5 bases, in that order; junction bases with no gene match: 12. CDR3 sequence reads: CASSESGGLAGSINNEQFF. DNA for the CDR3: TGTGCCAGCAGTGAATCGGGAGGACTAGCGGGGAGCATAAACAATGAGCAGTTCTTC.

At least ten counts were recorded for this clonotype. The chain is built from TRBV7-3 and TRBJ2-1; TRBD2 matches 10 bases. Germline-derived CDR1 and CDR2 are SGHTA and FQGTGA. This CDR3 comprises 14 residues. The J segment lost 7 bases and the V segment lost 6 bases, leaving 6 bases of the junction unmatched. The CDR3 protein is CASSLAGGRNEQFF. The CDR3 DNA follows: TGTGCCAGCAGTTTAGCGGGAGGTCGGAATGAGCAGTTCTTC.

The rearrangement joins TRBV7-9 to TRBJ2-4; D is uncertain. In germline, CDR1 is SEHNR, CDR2 FQNEAQ (reference sequence). The CDR3 is 17 residues long. The V gene lost 4 bases and the J gene lost 8 bases, with 24 bases spanning the gap. CDR3 sequence reads: CASSSGLSREAVDIQYF. The CDR3 DNA is TGTGCCAGCAGCTCCGGGCTCTCTCGAGAGGCTGTGGACATTCAGTACTTC.

The chain carries TRBV2 and TRBJ2-5, with D unresolved. CDR3 length: 10 amino acids. V lost 8 bases to trimming and J lost 7 bases, with 8 bases between them. CDR1 is SNHLY, CDR2 FYNNEI, per germline. CDR3 DNA sequence: TGTGCCAGCGGGCTCGGGACCCAGTACTTC. This translates into CASGLGTQYF. Full variable domain (outside the CDR3, taken from reference TRBV2 and TRBJ2-5): EPEVTQTPSHQVTQMGQEVILRCVPISNHLYFYWYRQILGQKVEFLVSFYNNEISEKSEIFDDQFSVERPDGSNFTLKIRSTKLEDSAMYFCASGLGTQYFGPGTRLLVL.

This clonotype was observed a few times. V gene TRBV30 combines with J gene TRBJ1-1; the D gene is possibly TRBD1 (6 bases). Germline V gene data show CDR1 as GTSNPN and CDR2 as SVGIG (reference sequence). This CDR3 is 13 amino acids long. Between the trimmed V and J ends, which lost 4 bases and 1 base, there was a span of 10 bases. CDR3 sequence (DNA): TGTGCCTGGACAGGGGACTCGAACACTGAAGCTTTCTTT. Amino acids: CAWTGDSNTEAFF.

This clonotype was picked up a small number of times. The chain couples TRBV12-3 or TRBV12-4 to TRBJ2-1; a possible D gene is TRBD2 (7 bases). The CDR3 extends over 18 amino acids. Trimming removed 4 bases from V and 4 bases from J, with 23 bases in between. The CDR3 loop reads CASSYTSSAGAVYNEQFF. The DNA for the CDR3 is TGTGCCAGCAGTTACACCTCTTCCGCGGGGGCTGTATACAATGAGCAGTTCTTC.

This sequence joins TRBV10-3 and TRBJ2-1, with TRBD2 matching 11 bases. The V gene's germline CDR1 is ENHRY and CDR2 SYGVKD. The junction had 14 bases not matched to a gene; V was cut back by 7 bases and J by 0 bases. The CDR3 runs to 19 residues. CDR3 in DNA: TGTGCCATCACCGCCGGTACTAGCGGGGGACGGAGCTCCTACAATGAGCAGTTCTTC. Encoded protein: CAITAGTSGGRSSYNEQFF.

The chain links TRBV7-8 to TRBJ2-7; D ambiguous. Germline V gene lookup returns CDR1 SGHVS and CDR2 FQNEAQ. V gave up 5 bases and J gave up 7 bases, with 15 bases separating them. The CDR3 covers 13 residues. The CDR3 reads CASSDRTYGEQYF. The DNA for the CDR3 is TGTGCCAGCAGCGATCGGACCTACGGGGAGCAGTACTTC.

CDR3 in DNA: TGCAGTGCTAGCCCCCCGCTTGGACAGGGAATCTACAATGAGCAGTTCTTC. Protein: CSASPPLGQGIYNEQFF. The V call is TRBV20-1, the J call TRBJ2-1; 8 nucleotides line up with TRBD1. The CDR3 is 17 residues long. V lost 3 bases to trimming and J lost 3 bases; unmatched junction nucleotides: 13. The V gene's germline CDR1 is DFQATT and CDR2 SNEGSKA (reference sequence).

This CDR3 reads CASSLNRENTIYF. The CDR3 region has the DNA TGTGCCAGCAGCTTAAACAGGGAAAACACCATATATTTT. This chain links TRBV7-6 with TRBJ1-3, with a possible D match to TRBD1 (6 bases). Germline CDR1 SGHVS, CDR2 FNYEAQ. This CDR3 is 13 amino acids long. Trimming pared 2 bases from V and 6 bases from J, leaving 8 bases between.

This clonotype was counted only a few times. This chain links TRBV6-1 with TRBJ2-6; 12 nucleotides align to TRBD1. Germline CDR1 MNHNS, CDR2 SASEGT. This CDR3 is built from 17 residues. Trimming took 9 bases from V and 1 from J; bases not matched to a gene: 7. This CDR3 reads CASLRDRGLSGANVLTF. CDR3 coding DNA: TGTGCCAGTCTCCGGGACAGGGGGCTATCTGGGGCCAACGTCCTGACTTTC.

This clonotype was found many times. The chain employs TRBV12-3 or TRBV12-4 and TRBJ2-7, with a tentative D call TRBD1 (6 bases). Trimming removed 5 bases at V and 1 base at J, with 12 bases between. The CDR3 has 14 residues. The CDR3: CASSLGQLSYEQYF. CDR3 DNA: TGTGCCAGCAGTCTCGGACAGCTTTCCTACGAGCAGTACTTC.

This clonotype was found a few times. This chain links TRBV29-1 with TRBJ2-2; D is perhaps TRBD2 (6 bases). CDR3 length: 14 residues. Germline V gives CDR1 SQVTM, CDR2 ANQGSEA. The ends were cut back, 3 bases at V and 4 bases at J, with 12 bases in the middle. The CDR3 protein is CSVDGSGGTGELFF. CDR3 in DNA: TGCAGCGTTGACGGGTCCGGGGGCACCGGGGAGCTGTTTTTT.

The chain joins TRBV5-1 to TRBJ1-2; D may be TRBD1 (6 bases). Germline V gives CDR1 SGHRS, CDR2 YFSETQ. The CDR3 loop spans 13 amino acids. Trimming shortened V by 2 bases and J by 5 bases, and 10 bases separated the two germline ends. For the CDR3, the DNA is TGCGCCAGCAGCTTAAAGGGGGAGTATGGCTACACCTTC. It specifies CASSLKGEYGYTF.

The chain combines TRBV3-1 with TRBJ2-1; 10 bases are a match to TRBD1. V was pared by 6 bases and J by 3 bases, with 5 bases of the junction left unmatched. The CDR3 is made up of 15 amino acids. The V gene's germline CDR1 is LGHDT and CDR2 YNNKEL (reference sequence). CDR3 DNA: TGTGCCAGCAGACCGGACAGGGGGTACTACAATGAGCAGTTCTTC. Translation: CASRPDRGYYNEQFF.

This clonotype was picked up a small number of times. The chain uses TRBV24-1 and TRBJ2-2; 11 bases match TRBD1. The CDR3 spans 13 residues. Unmatched junction bases numbered 1, after V lost 9 bases and J lost 5 bases. Germline V gives CDR1 KGHDR, CDR2 SFDVKD. This CDR3 is CATGQGATGELFF. The CDR3 bases are TGTGCCACCGGACAGGGGGCTACCGGGGAGCTGTTTTTT.

In its sample, this clonotype was seen many times. The J gene is TRBJ2-7, the V gene TRBV25-1; 7 nucleotides agree with TRBD1. Losses at the gene ends were 5 bases for V and 3 bases for J; bases not matched to a gene: 7. CDR1 MGHDK and CDR2 SYGVNS come from the germline V gene. This CDR3 has 14 residues. CDR3 protein: CASSWAGGSYEQYF. DNA for the CDR3: TGTGCCAGCAGTTGGGCAGGGGGAAGCTACGAGCAGTACTTC.

This clonotype was found many times. The J gene is TRBJ2-3, the V gene TRBV7-9; D remains ambiguous. CDR3 size: 12 residues. Germline assignment: CDR1 SEHNR and CDR2 FQNEAQ (reference sequence). Trimming took 5 bases from V and 4 from J, leaving 7 bases between them. CDR3 bases: TGTGCCAGCAGCCTCAACCCAGATACGCAGTATTTT. This codes for CASSLNPDTQYF.

The chain couples TRBV4-2 to TRBJ2-5; 8 bases match TRBD2. The germline V gene encodes CDR1 LGHNA and CDR2 YNFKEQ. The CDR3 consists of 15 residues. Trimming at V came to 1 base and at J to 4 bases, leaving 5 bases not matched to a gene. The CDR3 here is CASSQVKLAGETQYF. Here the CDR3 DNA reads TGTGCCAGCAGCCAAGTGAAGCTAGCGGGAGAGACCCAGTACTTC.

The chain couples TRBV12-3 or TRBV12-4 to TRBJ2-2, with 9 bases aligning to TRBD1. The J segment lost 5 bases and the V segment lost 5 bases, leaving 6 bases of the junction unmatched. CDR3 length: 15 amino acids. CDR3 DNA: TGTGCCAGCAGTGGGGGACAGGGAGAAACCGGGGAGCTGTTTTTT. Residues: CASSGGQGETGELFF.

This chain connects TRBV7-9 to TRBJ2-1; D not resolved. The CDR3 is 13 residues long. The ends were cut back, 2 bases at V and 12 bases at J, with 14 bases in the middle. Germline V gives CDR1 SEHNR, CDR2 FQNEAQ (reference sequence). The CDR3 DNA sequence: TGTGCCAGCAGCTTAACCGGATCGGAAGGGCAGTTCTTC. Translating it yields CASSLTGSEGQFF.

This clonotype was seen more than once but under ten times. Just one base apart from a much larger clone, this may be a read error. The chain combines TRBV3-1 with TRBJ2-1, with 7 bases aligning to TRBD1. This CDR3 spans 14 amino acids. CDR1 is LGHDT, CDR2 YNNKEL, per germline (reference sequence). Here the CDR3 reads CASRARDSYYEQFF. CDR3 coding DNA: TGTGCCAGCAGGGCACGGGACAGCTACTATGAGCAGTTCTTC.

The chain combines TRBV20-1 with TRBJ2-1; 9 bases map to TRBD2. Trimming removed 6 bases from V and 0 bases from J; junction bases left unmatched: 12. Germline assignment: CDR1 DFQATT and CDR2 SNEGSKA (reference sequence). This CDR3 has 17 amino acids. CDR3 protein: CSAVDYSGRDSYNEQFF. CDR3 DNA sequence: TGCAGTGCCGTTGACTATAGCGGGAGAGACTCCTACAATGAGCAGTTCTTC.

The chain links TRBV7-2 to TRBJ1-3; tentatively, D is TRBD1 (6 bases). This CDR3 region has 15 residues. Germline loops: CDR1 SGHTA, CDR2 FQGNSA. Trimming left V 3 bases short and J 4 bases short, with 13 bases between. The CDR3 DNA reads TGTGCCAGCAGCTTGATGGGGGCTAAGGGAAACACCATATATTTT. As protein: CASSLMGAKGNTIYF.

This clonotype occurred many times. The J gene is TRBJ2-1, the V gene TRBV5-1, with D possibly matching TRBD1 (5 bases). The CDR3 loop spans 13 amino acids. Trimming shortened V by 2 bases and J by 8 bases, and 11 bases separated the two germline ends. Germline V gene data show CDR1 as SGHRS and CDR2 as YFSETQ. CDR3 loop: CASSFRVLDEQFF. DNA for the CDR3: TGCGCCAGCAGCTTCAGGGTTTTGGATGAGCAGTTCTTC.

The J gene is TRBJ2-1, the V gene TRBV10-3; D call uncertain. Germline-derived CDR1 and CDR2 are ENHRY and SYGVKD. The CDR3 sequence is 15 residues long. Trimming removed 2 bases from V and 0 bases from J, with 8 bases in between. DNA for the CDR3: TGTGCCATCAGTGAGAGCGAGAGCTCCTACAATGAGCAGTTCTTC. Translating gives CAISESESSYNEQFF.